This T cell receptor (beta chain) comes out of a study of T cells in Graves' hyperthyroidism and ophthalmopathy. Study overall: At initial diagnosis, before any treatment had begun, peripheral blood was obtained.

General study points: Classification by a 13 V-J model distinguished ophthalmopathy from stable hyperthyroidism.

Amplified TCR beta CDR3 regions came from RNA transcripts. Primed by the HTBI set, a first-round RT-PCR was run on the TCR CDR3. TCRdb processed the multiplex PCR reads anew with MiXCR; each CDR3 protein has one entry. The sample lists around 760,000 distinct CDR3 sequences, approximately 36% seen once, with about a third in the top ten. Subjects aged 18 to 65 presented with newly diagnosed hyperthyroidism of less than 2 months' duration. As to this clonotype: Its antigen remains unknown.

The material sequenced was blood. This TCR was recovered from a middle-aged woman with Graves' hyperthyroidism.

CDR3 coding DNA: TGTGCCAGCAGTCACCCTGCGGGGGGGCCGGGGGAGACCCAGTACTTC. Translating it yields CASSHPAGGPGETQYF. V is TRBV12-3 or TRBV12-4 and J is TRBJ2-5, with 9 bases that match TRBD2. CDR3 size: 16 residues. J lost 5 bases, V lost 5 bases, and 12 bases had no gene match.